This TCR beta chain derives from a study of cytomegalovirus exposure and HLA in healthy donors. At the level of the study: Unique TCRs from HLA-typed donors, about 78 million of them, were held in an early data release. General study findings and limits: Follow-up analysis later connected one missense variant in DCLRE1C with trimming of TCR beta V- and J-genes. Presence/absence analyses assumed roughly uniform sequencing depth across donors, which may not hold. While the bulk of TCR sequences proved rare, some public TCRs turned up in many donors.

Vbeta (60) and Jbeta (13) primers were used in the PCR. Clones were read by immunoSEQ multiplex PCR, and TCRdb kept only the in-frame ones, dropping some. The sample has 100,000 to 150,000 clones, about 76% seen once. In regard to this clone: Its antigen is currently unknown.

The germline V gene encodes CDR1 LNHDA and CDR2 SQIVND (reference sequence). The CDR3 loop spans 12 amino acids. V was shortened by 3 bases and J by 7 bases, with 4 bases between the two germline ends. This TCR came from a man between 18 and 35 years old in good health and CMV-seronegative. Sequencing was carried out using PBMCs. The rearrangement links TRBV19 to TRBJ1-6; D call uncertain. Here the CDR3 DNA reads TGTGCCAGTAGTATTGAGAATTCACCCCTCCACTTT. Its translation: CASSIENSPLHF.